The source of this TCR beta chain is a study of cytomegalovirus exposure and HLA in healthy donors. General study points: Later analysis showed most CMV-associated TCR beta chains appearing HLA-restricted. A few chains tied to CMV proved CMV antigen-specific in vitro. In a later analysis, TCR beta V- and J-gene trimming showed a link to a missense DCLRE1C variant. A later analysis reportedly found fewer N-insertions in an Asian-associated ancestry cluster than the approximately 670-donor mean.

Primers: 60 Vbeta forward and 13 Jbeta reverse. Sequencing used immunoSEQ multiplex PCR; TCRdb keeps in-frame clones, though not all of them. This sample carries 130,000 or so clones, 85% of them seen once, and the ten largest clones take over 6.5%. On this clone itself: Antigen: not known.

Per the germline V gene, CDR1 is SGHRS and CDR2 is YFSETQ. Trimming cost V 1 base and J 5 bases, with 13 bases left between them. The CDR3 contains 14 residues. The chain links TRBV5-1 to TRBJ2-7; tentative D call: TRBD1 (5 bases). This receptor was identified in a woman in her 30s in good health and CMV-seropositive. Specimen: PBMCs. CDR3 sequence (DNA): TGCGCCAGCAGCTTGAGCGTCCCCAGGGACGAGCAGTACTTC. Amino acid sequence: CASSLSVPRDEQYF.